The present T cell receptor beta chain was sequenced within a study of cytomegalovirus exposure and HLA in healthy donors. General study points: One later analysis reportedly identified an Asian-associated ancestry cluster that showed fewer N-insertions than the approximately 600-donor mean.

PCR was performed using 60 Vbeta and 13 Jbeta primers. Measured with immunoSEQ multiplex PCR; TCRdb has only the in-frame clones, and not every one. The table records about 170,000 clones, around 73% of them present only once. In its sample, this clone was seen once. What it binds is not known. Per the germline V gene, CDR1 is SEHNR and CDR2 is FQNEAQ (reference sequence). Trimming removed 0 bases at V and 8 bases at J, with 7 bases between. The CDR3 covers 12 residues. This rearrangement joins TRBV7-9 to TRBJ1-2; no clear D. This TCR derives from a woman between 18 and 30 years old in good health and CMV-seropositive. Input material: PBMCs. The CDR3 DNA follows: TGTGCCAGCAGCTTAGCGAGCGGGGGCTACACCTTC. This gives the protein CASSLASGGYTF.